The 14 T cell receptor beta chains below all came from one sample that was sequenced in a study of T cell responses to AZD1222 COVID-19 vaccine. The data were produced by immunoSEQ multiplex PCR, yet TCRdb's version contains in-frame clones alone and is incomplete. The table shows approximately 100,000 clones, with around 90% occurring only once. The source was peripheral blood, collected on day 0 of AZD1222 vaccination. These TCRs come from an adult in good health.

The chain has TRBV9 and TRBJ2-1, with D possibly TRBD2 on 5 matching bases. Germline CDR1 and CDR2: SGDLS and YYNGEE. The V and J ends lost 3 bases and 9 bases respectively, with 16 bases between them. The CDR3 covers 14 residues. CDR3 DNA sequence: TGTGCCAGCAGCGAGTCCTCTAGCTTTTCTGAGCAGTTCTTC. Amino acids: CASSESSSFSEQFF. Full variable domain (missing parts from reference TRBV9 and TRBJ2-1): DSGVTQTPKHLITATGQRVTLRCSPRSGDLSVYWYQQSLDQGLQFLIQYYNGEERAKGNILERFSAQQFPDLHSELNLSSLELGDSALYFCASSESSSFSEQFFGPGTRLTVL.

CDR3 in amino acids: CASTVTTGGQETQYF. For the CDR3, the DNA is TGTGCCAGCACCGTAACGACAGGGGGCCAAGAGACCCAGTACTTC. The J gene is TRBJ2-5, the V gene TRBV7-9; 9 bases are a match to TRBD1. V gave up 7 bases and J gave up 1 base; unmatched junction bases: 7. Germline V gene lookup returns CDR1 SEHNR and CDR2 FQNEAQ (reference sequence). The CDR3 covers 15 residues.

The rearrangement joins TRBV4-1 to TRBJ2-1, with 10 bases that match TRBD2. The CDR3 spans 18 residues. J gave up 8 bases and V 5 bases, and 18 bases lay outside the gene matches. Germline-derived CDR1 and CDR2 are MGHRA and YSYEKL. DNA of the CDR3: TGCGCCAGCAGCACGCCCGGACTAGCGGCTATTAACCGGGATGAGCAGTTCTTC. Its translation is CASSTPGLAAINRDEQFF.

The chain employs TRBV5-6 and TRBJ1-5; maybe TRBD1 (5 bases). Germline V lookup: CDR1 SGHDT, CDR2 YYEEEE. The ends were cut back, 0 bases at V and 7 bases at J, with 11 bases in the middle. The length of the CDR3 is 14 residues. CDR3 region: CASSLAGRVQPQHF. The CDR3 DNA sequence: TGTGCCAGCAGCTTGGCCGGCAGGGTGCAGCCCCAGCATTTT.

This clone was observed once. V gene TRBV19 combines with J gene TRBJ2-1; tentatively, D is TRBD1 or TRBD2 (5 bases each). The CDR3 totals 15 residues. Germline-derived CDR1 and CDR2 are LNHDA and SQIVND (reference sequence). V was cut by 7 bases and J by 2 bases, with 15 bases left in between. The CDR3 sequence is CASTIGTGTYNEQFF. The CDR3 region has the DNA TGTGCCAGTACCATTGGGACGGGAACCTACAATGAGCAGTTCTTC.

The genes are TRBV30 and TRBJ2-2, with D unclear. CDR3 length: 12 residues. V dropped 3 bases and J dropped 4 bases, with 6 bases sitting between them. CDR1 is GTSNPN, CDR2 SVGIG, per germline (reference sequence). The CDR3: CAWRYVTGELFF. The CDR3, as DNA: TGTGCCTGGAGGTACGTCACCGGGGAGCTGTTTTTT.

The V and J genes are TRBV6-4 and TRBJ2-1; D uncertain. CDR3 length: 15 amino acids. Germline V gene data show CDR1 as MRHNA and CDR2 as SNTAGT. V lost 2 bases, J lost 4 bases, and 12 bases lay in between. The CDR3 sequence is CASSDVAGPYNEQFF. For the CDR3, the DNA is TGTGCCAGCAGTGACGTTGCAGGCCCTTACAATGAGCAGTTCTTC.

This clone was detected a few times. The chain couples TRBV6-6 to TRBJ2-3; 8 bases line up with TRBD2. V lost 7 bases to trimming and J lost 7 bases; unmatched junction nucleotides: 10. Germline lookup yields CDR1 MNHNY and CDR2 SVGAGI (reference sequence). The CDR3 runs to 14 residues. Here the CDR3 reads CASTARGVKNTQYF. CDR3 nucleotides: TGTGCCAGCACGGCGCGGGGGGTTAAAAATACGCAGTATTTT.

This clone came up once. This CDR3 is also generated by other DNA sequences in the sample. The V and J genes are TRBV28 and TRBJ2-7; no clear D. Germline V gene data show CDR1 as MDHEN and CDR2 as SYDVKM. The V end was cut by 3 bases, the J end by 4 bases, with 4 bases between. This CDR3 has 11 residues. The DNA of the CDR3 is TGTGCCAGCAGTTTGGGATACGAGCAGTACTTC. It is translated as CASSLGYEQYF.

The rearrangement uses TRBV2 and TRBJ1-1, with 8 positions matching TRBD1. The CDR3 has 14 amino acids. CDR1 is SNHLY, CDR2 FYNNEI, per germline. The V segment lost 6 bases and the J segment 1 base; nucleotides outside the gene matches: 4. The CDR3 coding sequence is TGTGCCAGCAGCCTAGGACAGGGGAACACTGAAGCTTTCTTT. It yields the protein CASSLGQGNTEAFF.

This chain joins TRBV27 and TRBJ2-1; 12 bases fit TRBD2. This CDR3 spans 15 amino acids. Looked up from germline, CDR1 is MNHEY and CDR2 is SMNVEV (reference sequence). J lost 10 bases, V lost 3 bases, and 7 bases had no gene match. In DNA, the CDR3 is TGTGCCAGCAGTTTTAGGACTAGCGGGGACGGAGAGCAGTTCTTC. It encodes CASSFRTSGDGEQFF.

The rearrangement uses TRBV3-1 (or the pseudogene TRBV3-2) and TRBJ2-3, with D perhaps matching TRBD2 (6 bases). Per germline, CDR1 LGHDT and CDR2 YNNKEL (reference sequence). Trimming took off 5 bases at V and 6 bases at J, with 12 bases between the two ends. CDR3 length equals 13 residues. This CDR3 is CASSTGVRDTQYF. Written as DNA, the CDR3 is TGTGCCAGCAGCACGGGGGTTCGTGATACGCAGTATTTT.

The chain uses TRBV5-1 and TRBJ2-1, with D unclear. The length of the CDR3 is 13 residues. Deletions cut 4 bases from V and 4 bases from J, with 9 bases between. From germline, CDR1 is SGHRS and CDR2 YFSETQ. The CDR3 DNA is TGCGCCAGCAGCCAGAGGCAGTACAATGAGCAGTTCTTC. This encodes CASSQRQYNEQFF.

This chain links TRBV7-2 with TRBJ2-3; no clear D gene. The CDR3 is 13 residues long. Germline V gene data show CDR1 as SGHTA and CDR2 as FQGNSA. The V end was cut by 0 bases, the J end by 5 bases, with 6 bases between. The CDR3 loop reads CASSLAEKDTQYF. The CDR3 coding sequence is TGTGCCAGCAGCTTAGCTGAGAAAGATACGCAGTATTTT.